Presented here are 4 T cell receptor beta chains from one specimen sequenced in a study of blood T cells in healthy people across ages. Primers used in a second PCR of roughly 7 to 12 cycles were a sample-barcoded 5' primer and a J-beta primer mix. One entry per CDR3 protein, called by TCRdb with MiXCR from the 5' RACE reads. The sample carries 700,000 to 900,000 distinct CDR3 sequences, 53% recorded once. Sequenced input: blood. All receptors derive from a man older than 75 in good health.

A word on this clonotype: A junction end diverges from the germline sequence, so it may reflect a read error. This chain links TRBV24-1 with TRBJ2-1; D is undetermined. This CDR3 has 12 residues. Looked up from germline, CDR1 is KGHDR and CDR2 is SFDVKD. The CDR3 is CTTSDPFREQFF. The DNA of the CDR3 is TGTACCACCAGTGACCCGTTTCGAGAGCAGTTCTTC.

The table lists this clonotype with a few counts. The J gene is TRBJ2-3, the V gene TRBV29-1, with D tentatively TRBD2 (5 bases). The CDR3 runs to 14 residues. CDR1 is SQVTM and CDR2 is ANQGSEA in the germline V gene. V was pared by 3 bases and J by 2 bases, with 12 bases between. The CDR3 loop is CSVERGRATDTQYF. The CDR3 region has the DNA TGCAGCGTTGAGAGAGGGAGAGCCACAGATACGCAGTATTTT.

This clonotype was found many times. The genes are TRBV7-2 and TRBJ2-7; 7 bases match TRBD2. Per germline, CDR1 SGHTA and CDR2 FQGNSA. J gave up 5 bases and V 1 base, and 5 bases lay outside the gene matches. There are 14 residues in the CDR3. The CDR3 is CASSLGRGSNEQYF. CDR3 DNA sequence: TGTGCCAGCAGCTTAGGGCGGGGGAGCAACGAGCAGTACTTC.

The V and J genes are TRBV3-1 and TRBJ1-2, with a tentative D call TRBD1 (5 bases). Germline assignment: CDR1 LGHDT and CDR2 YNNKEL (reference sequence). CDR3 length: 13 amino acids. The ends were cut back, 3 bases at V and 6 bases at J, with 11 bases in the middle. CDR3 DNA: TGTGCCAGCAGCCAGTCCAGGGAGCATGGCTACACCTTC. This codes for CASSQSREHGYTF.